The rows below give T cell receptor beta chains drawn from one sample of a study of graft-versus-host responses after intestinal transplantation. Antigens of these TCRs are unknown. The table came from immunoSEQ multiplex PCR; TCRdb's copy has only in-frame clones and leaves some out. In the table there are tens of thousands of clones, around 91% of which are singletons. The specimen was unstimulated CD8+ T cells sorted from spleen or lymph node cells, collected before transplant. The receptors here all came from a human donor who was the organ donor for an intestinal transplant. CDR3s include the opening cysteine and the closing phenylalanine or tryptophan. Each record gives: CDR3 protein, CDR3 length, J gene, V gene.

CDR3: CASSLYPSAGGNTGELFF
length: 18
J: TRBJ2-2
V: TRBV27

CDR3: CASRKVRGQPQHF
length: 13
J: TRBJ1-5
V: TRBV30

CDR3: CASSISGDQPQHF
length: 13
J: TRBJ1-5
V: TRBV19

CDR3: CSVTRENTEAFF
length: 12
J: TRBJ1-1
V: TRBV29-1

CDR3: CASSPRTSGTDTQYF
length: 15
J: TRBJ2-3
V: TRBV18

CDR3: CAISGAGRQPQHF
length: 13
J: TRBJ1-5
V: TRBV10-3

CDR3: CASSPGGFTGELFF
length: 14
J: TRBJ2-2
V: TRBV27

CDR3: CASSSDSWNTGELFF
length: 15
J: TRBJ2-2
V: TRBV7-6

CDR3: CASSPPGPGNNEQFF
length: 15
J: TRBJ2-1
V: TRBV18

CDR3: CASSPGASGWIYNEQFF
length: 17
J: TRBJ2-1
V: TRBV19

CDR3: CASSLQGHEQFF
length: 12
J: TRBJ2-1
V: TRBV2

CDR3: CASSQDGSGMGETQYF
length: 16
J: TRBJ2-5
V: TRBV4-2

CDR3: CASSSGQRNTEAFF
length: 14
J: TRBJ1-1
V: TRBV27

CDR3: CASWRGREDSPLHF
length: 14
J: TRBJ1-6
V: TRBV2

CDR3: CASRAGVTDTQYF
length: 13
J: TRBJ2-3
V: TRBV6-1

CDR3: CASRDRGSIAEAFF
length: 14
J: TRBJ1-1
V: TRBV6-6

CDR3: CATSRVRGLNTEAFF
length: 15
J: TRBJ1-1
V: TRBV15

CDR3: CASSQLTGSVGNYGYTF
length: 17
J: TRBJ1-2
V: TRBV4-3

CDR3: CASSLGRGYGYTF
length: 13
J: TRBJ1-2
V: TRBV5-6

CDR3: CASSFQDRRGEAFF
length: 14
J: TRBJ1-1
V: TRBV7-9

CDR3: CASSEVTGGGGTDTQYF
length: 17
J: TRBJ2-3
V: TRBV6-1

CDR3: CASSSTGGAYQPQHF
length: 15
J: TRBJ1-5
V: TRBV5-1

CDR3: CASSDPEDRAETQYF
length: 15
J: TRBJ2-5
V: TRBV2

CDR3: CASSLSPSGGSNTGELFF
length: 18
J: TRBJ2-2
V: TRBV27

CDR3: CASSSRIGGSYNEQFF
length: 16
J: TRBJ2-1
V: TRBV27

CDR3: CSARPGNGYTF
length: 11
J: TRBJ1-2
V: TRBV20-1

CDR3: CASALGGNTEAFF
length: 13
J: TRBJ1-1
V: TRBV6-1

CDR3: CASLAGGQDTQYF
length: 13
J: TRBJ2-3
V: TRBV19

CDR3: CASDFGQGGMNTEAFF
length: 16
J: TRBJ1-1
V: TRBV19

CDR3: CASSQQGHYGYTF
length: 13
J: TRBJ1-2
V: TRBV28

CDR3: CATRTETIYGYTF
length: 13
J: TRBJ1-2
V: TRBV6-1

CDR3: CASSFTGKGLAKNIQYF
length: 17
J: TRBJ2-4
V: TRBV11-2

CDR3: CASSTQGYVPFEQFF
length: 15
J: TRBJ2-1
V: TRBV5-1

CDR3: CASSLFQRETGNTIYF
length: 16
J: TRBJ1-3
V: TRBV5-1

CDR3: CASSDTGSSNQPQHF
length: 15
J: TRBJ1-5
V: TRBV4-1

CDR3: CASSLVDRGTDTQYF
length: 15
J: TRBJ2-3
V: TRBV5-1

CDR3: CASSSSWDYTDTQYF
length: 15
J: TRBJ2-3
V: TRBV11-2

CDR3: CASSSTAGGQETQYF
length: 15
J: TRBJ2-5
V: TRBV6-1

CDR3: CASSILPKTGELFF
length: 14
J: TRBJ2-2
V: TRBV19

CDR3: CASSLDRGGGEKLFF
length: 15
J: TRBJ1-4
V: TRBV5-4

CDR3: CASSYSSQGAGQPQHF
length: 16
J: TRBJ1-5
V: TRBV6-5

CDR3: CASSLLMTGEETQYF
length: 15
J: TRBJ2-5
V: TRBV7-2

CDR3: CASSLLGAEDNEQFF
length: 15
J: TRBJ2-1
V: TRBV27

CDR3: CASSPGSRELETQYF
length: 15
J: TRBJ2-5
V: TRBV6-5

CDR3: CASSPGTDTGELFF
length: 14
J: TRBJ2-2
V: TRBV5-1